The 28 T cell receptor beta chains presented below share a single source sample, sequenced in a study of T cell changes during pregnancy in multiple sclerosis. The table came from immunoSEQ multiplex PCR; TCRdb's copy has only in-frame clones and leaves some out. The table lists some 51,000 clones, 94% of them singletons. The specimen comprised CD4+ T cells from peripheral blood mononuclear cells, sampled in the second trimester of pregnancy. The source is a female donor with multiple sclerosis, enrolled in a pregnancy study.

V gene TRBV2 combines with J gene TRBJ2-1, with 7 bases fitting TRBD2. Germline CDR1 reads SNHLY; CDR2 reads FYNNEI. The junction had 15 bases not matched to a gene; V was cut back by 3 bases and J by 13 bases. The CDR3 runs to 15 residues. DNA for the CDR3: TGTGCCAGCAGTGAGGTTCACTTACGGTTGGGACTACAGTTCTTC. It specifies CASSEVHLRLGLQFF. Based on the CDR3 plus reference TRBV2 and TRBJ2-1, the full variable domain is EPEVTQTPSHQVTQMGQEVILRCVPISNHLYFYWYRQILGQKVEFLVSFYNNEISEKSEIFDDQFSVERPDGSNFTLKIRSTKLEDSAMYFCASSEVHLRLGLQFFGPGTRLTVL.

The V call is TRBV2, the J call TRBJ2-1; 9 nucleotides line up with TRBD2. Germline values: CDR1 SNHLY, CDR2 FYNNEI. CDR3 length equals 19 residues. J gave up 8 bases and V 1 base, and 18 bases lay outside the gene matches. CDR3 sequence (DNA): TGTGCCAGCAGTGAAGGTGGTAGCGGGGGTCTGGGAGTTTCCCATGAGCAGTTCTTC. Translating gives CASSEGGSGGLGVSHEQFF. Full variable domain (rest looked up from reference TRBV2 and TRBJ2-1): EPEVTQTPSHQVTQMGQEVILRCVPISNHLYFYWYRQILGQKVEFLVSFYNNEISEKSEIFDDQFSVERPDGSNFTLKIRSTKLEDSAMYFCASSEGGSGGLGVSHEQFFGPGTRLTVL.

The gene calls are TRBV19 and TRBJ1-2, with 9 bases that match TRBD1. Losses at the gene ends were 4 bases for V and 4 bases for J; bases not matched to a gene: 7. Germline V CDR1 and CDR2: LNHDA, SQIVND (reference sequence). The CDR3 runs to 15 residues. CDR3 in amino acids: CASSRGQGDSYGYTF. The CDR3 nucleotides are TGTGCCAGTAGTAGGGGACAGGGCGACAGCTATGGCTACACCTTC.

The gene calls are TRBV9 and TRBJ2-5, with TRBD2 identical over 12 bases. V was pared by 3 bases and J by 5 bases, with 2 bases of the junction left unmatched. CDR3 size: 14 residues. Germline V gene lookup returns CDR1 SGDLS and CDR2 YYNGEE. CDR3 amino acids: CASSATSGGETQYF. Here the CDR3 DNA reads TGTGCCAGCAGCGCAACTAGCGGGGGGGAGACCCAGTACTTC.

The chain combines TRBV19 with TRBJ1-4; 11 bases match TRBD1. Germline V lookup: CDR1 LNHDA, CDR2 SQIVND (reference sequence). This CDR3 is 15 amino acids long. V trimming: 8 bases; J trimming: 6 bases; junction bases outside the gene matches: 8. For the CDR3, the DNA is TGTGCCAGTCTCCGAGGGGGACAGGGGGATGAAAAACTGTTTTTT. Translated, it gives CASLRGGQGDEKLFF.

The rearrangement links TRBV6-5 to TRBJ1-3; TRBD1 aligns across 8 bases. V dropped 6 bases and J dropped 1; count of bases not matched to a gene: 5. CDR1 MNHEY and CDR2 SVGAGI come from the germline V gene. This CDR3 contains 15 residues. The CDR3: CASRPTGASGNTIYF. CDR3 in DNA: TGTGCCAGCAGGCCGACAGGGGCTTCTGGAAACACCATATATTTT.

The rearrangement links TRBV18 to TRBJ2-7; D may be TRBD2 (6 bases). The germline V and J ends were trimmed by 3 bases and 2 bases, with 20 bases remaining between them. This CDR3 has 17 residues. Germline lookup yields CDR1 KGHSH and CDR2 LQKENI. The CDR3 coding sequence is TGTGCCAGCTCACCCGAAAAACCGGGACGGACTACCTACGAGCAGTACTTC. This encodes CASSPEKPGRTTYEQYF. The whole variable domain, filled in from reference TRBV18 and TRBJ2-7, reads NAGVMQNPRHLVRRRGQEARLRCSPMKGHSHVYWYRQLPEEGLKFMVYLQKENIIDESGMPKERFSAEFPKEGPSILRIQQVVRGDSAAYFCASSPEKPGRTTYEQYFGPGTRLTVT.

This chain uses TRBV2 with TRBJ1-1; maybe TRBD1 (6 bases). This CDR3 is built from 14 residues. Deletions cut 5 bases from V and 6 bases from J, with 16 bases between. Germline V lookup: CDR1 SNHLY, CDR2 FYNNEI. DNA of the CDR3: TGTGCCAGCAGTCCTGACAGGTTAATGGCTGAAGCTTTCTTT. Translated, it gives CASSPDRLMAEAFF. Full variable domain (outside the CDR3, taken from reference TRBV2 and TRBJ1-1): EPEVTQTPSHQVTQMGQEVILRCVPISNHLYFYWYRQILGQKVEFLVSFYNNEISEKSEIFDDQFSVERPDGSNFTLKIRSTKLEDSAMYFCASSPDRLMAEAFFGQGTRLTVV.

The rearrangement uses TRBV4-1 and TRBJ2-1; a weak D match, TRBD2 (6 bases). V was trimmed by 0 bases and J by 7 bases, leaving 22 bases between them. CDR1 and CDR2 from the germline V gene are MGHRA and YSYEKL. The CDR3 loop spans 18 amino acids. In nucleotides, the CDR3 is TGCGCCAGCAGCCAAGACCTAGGAGGGGCAGGAGTTCTTAATGAGCAGTTCTTC. This translates into CASSQDLGGAGVLNEQFF.

This rearrangement joins TRBV5-1 to TRBJ2-1; no firm D call. CDR3 length equals 12 residues. Deletions cut 1 base from V and 7 bases from J, with 6 bases between. Per the germline V gene, CDR1 is SGHRS and CDR2 is YFSETQ. CDR3: CASSLTGNEQFF. In DNA form, the CDR3 reads TGCGCCAGCAGCTTGACCGGGAATGAGCAGTTCTTC.

J is TRBJ2-5 and V is TRBV10-3; the match to TRBD1 covers 7 bases. Unmatched junction bases numbered 4, after V lost 9 bases and J lost 0 bases. Germline-derived CDR1 and CDR2 are ENHRY and SYGVKD. The length of the CDR3 is 13 residues. The CDR3 here is CAIQGLYQETQYF. The CDR3 DNA is TGTGCCATACAGGGGTTATACCAAGAGACCCAGTACTTC.

The chain carries TRBV11-3 and TRBJ1-1; D uncertain. The CDR3 spans 14 residues. CDR1 is SGHNT, CDR2 YENEEA, per germline. Trimming pared 1 base from V and 9 bases from J, leaving 15 bases between. The CDR3 sequence is CASSLGSSGRQAFF. The CDR3 DNA reads as TGTGCCAGCAGCTTAGGTTCTTCGGGGAGACAAGCTTTCTTT. Filled out from reference TRBV11-3 and TRBJ1-1, the complete variable domain reads EAGVVQSPRYKIIEKKQPVAFWCNPISGHNTLYWYLQNLGQGPELLIRYENEEAVDDSQLPKDRFSAERLKGVDSTLKIQPAELGDSAVYLCASSLGSSGRQAFFGQGTRLTVV.

The chain has TRBV19 and TRBJ1-6, with 7 bases lining up with TRBD1. The CDR3 consists of 16 residues. The germline gives CDR1 LNHDA, CDR2 SQIVND (reference sequence). V shed 5 bases and J 5 bases; nucleotides not matched to a gene: 9. CDR3 DNA sequence: TGTGCCAGTAGTCATATCCAGGGGGTCAATAATTCACCCCTCCACTTT. Encoded protein: CASSHIQGVNNSPLHF.

The CDR3 here is CASSYKPTWYEQYF. In DNA, the CDR3 is TGTGCCAGCAGTTACAAGCCCACGTGGTACGAGCAGTACTTC. The chain carries TRBV6-5 and TRBJ2-7; no clear D. Per the germline V gene, CDR1 is MNHEY and CDR2 is SVGAGI. Trimming pared 2 bases from V and 4 bases from J, leaving 12 bases between. CDR3 size: 14 residues.

The rearrangement links TRBV9 to TRBJ1-4, with D tentatively TRBD1 (6 bases). V was cut by 4 bases and J by 8 bases, with 15 bases left in between. The CDR3 loop spans 14 amino acids. Germline CDR1 and CDR2: SGDLS and YYNGEE. The chain's CDR3 is CASSLGQGREKLFF. The CDR3 nucleotides are TGTGCCAGCAGCCTAGGGCAGGGGCGAGAAAAACTGTTTTTT.

The chain employs TRBV6-1 and TRBJ2-7; 7 positions agree with TRBD1. Germline CDR1 reads MNHNS; CDR2 reads SASEGT. V was clipped by 4 bases and J by 2 bases; unmatched bases: 5. The CDR3 covers 14 residues. The CDR3 DNA sequence: TGTGCCAGCAGTGGACGACAGGGCCCCTACGAGCAGTACTTC. It encodes CASSGRQGPYEQYF.

The chain's CDR3 is CASTSRGSHYNEQFF. Here the CDR3 DNA reads TGTGCCAGCACCTCCAGGGGGTCTCACTACAATGAGCAGTTCTTC. The J gene is TRBJ2-1, the V gene TRBV6-1; the match to TRBD1 covers 7 bases. The junction had 9 bases not matched to a gene; V was cut back by 7 bases and J by 3 bases. Germline lookup yields CDR1 MNHNS and CDR2 SASEGT. The length of the CDR3 is 15 residues.

The rearrangement joins TRBV5-1 to TRBJ2-3; D possibly corresponds to TRBD1 (5 bases). The V and J ends lost 1 base and 6 bases respectively, with 12 bases between them. This CDR3 is 14 amino acids long. Per germline, CDR1 SGHRS and CDR2 YFSETQ. CDR3 protein: CASSLNGAGDTQYF. DNA for the CDR3: TGCGCCAGCAGCTTGAATGGGGCTGGGGATACGCAGTATTTT.

The gene calls are TRBV18 and TRBJ2-5, with unresolved D. CDR1 is KGHSH and CDR2 is LQKENI in the germline V gene. V lost 5 bases and J 5 bases, leaving 6 bases between the germline ends. The CDR3 loop spans 11 amino acids. CDR3: CASSTGETQYF. Here the CDR3 DNA reads TGTGCCAGCTCAACCGGGGAGACCCAGTACTTC.

The chain employs TRBV7-6 and TRBJ1-1, with D perhaps matching TRBD1 (6 bases). This CDR3 spans 14 amino acids. The ends were cut back, 5 bases at V and 4 bases at J, with 14 bases in the middle. CDR1 is SGHVS, CDR2 FNYEAQ, per germline. CDR3 amino acids: CASSTRTDFTEAFF. CDR3 bases: TGTGCCAGCAGCACCCGGACAGATTTCACTGAAGCTTTCTTT.

The chain links TRBV19 to TRBJ1-2; unclear D gene. V was pared by 3 bases and J by 3 bases, with 17 bases between. Germline lookup yields CDR1 LNHDA and CDR2 SQIVND (reference sequence). CDR3 length equals 16 residues. The CDR3 here is CASSIQPRRTDYGYTF. The CDR3 region has the DNA TGTGCCAGTAGTATCCAACCCCGGAGAACGGACTATGGCTACACCTTC.

The V and J genes are TRBV29-1 and TRBJ2-1, with 11 bases that match TRBD2. The length of the CDR3 is 14 residues. Germline V gene lookup returns CDR1 SQVTM and CDR2 ANQGSEA. Losses at the gene ends were 6 bases for V and 1 base for J; bases not matched to a gene: 2. The CDR3 loop is CSVGTSGSYNEQFF. Written as DNA, the CDR3 is TGCAGCGTGGGGACTAGCGGATCCTACAATGAGCAGTTCTTC.

V is TRBV7-2 and J is TRBJ2-7, with 7 positions matching TRBD2. V shed 4 bases and J 2 bases; nucleotides not matched to a gene: 2. The CDR3 has 13 amino acids. The germline gives CDR1 SGHTA, CDR2 FQGNSA. The CDR3 sequence: CASSSREAYEQYF. CDR3 DNA sequence: TGTGCCAGCAGCTCCCGGGAGGCCTACGAGCAGTACTTC.

This clone was recorded only once. This chain joins TRBV11-2 and TRBJ2-5; 12 bases are a match to TRBD2. Germline CDR1 is SGHAT and CDR2 is FQNNGV. This CDR3 region has 16 residues. With 4 bases clipped from V and 3 bases from J, the junction kept 6 bases outside the gene matches. CDR3 DNA: TGTGCCAGCAGCTCCCTAGCGGGGGGGATTGAAGAGACCCAGTACTTC. Encoded protein: CASSSLAGGIEETQYF.

This clone has more than one count but fewer than ten. V is TRBV9 and J is TRBJ1-2; 7 bases agree with TRBD1. V dropped 3 bases and J dropped 4; count of bases not matched to a gene: 9. Germline loops: CDR1 SGDLS, CDR2 YYNGEE. CDR3 size: 15 residues. Here the CDR3 DNA reads TGTGCCAGCAGCGCAGGACAGGCCCCCCTCTATGGCTACACCTTC. It codes for CASSAGQAPLYGYTF.

This chain links TRBV7-9 with TRBJ2-1; 8 positions match TRBD2. Unmatched junction bases numbered 18, after V lost 7 bases and J lost 7 bases. This CDR3 has 17 residues. CDR1 and CDR2 from the germline V gene are SEHNR and FQNEAQ (reference sequence). CDR3 nucleotides: TGTGCCAGCACCCAACCCGGGGCGGGGGGCCCTGTGAATGAGCAGTTCTTC. It yields the protein CASTQPGAGGPVNEQFF. Full variable domain (rest looked up from reference TRBV7-9 and TRBJ2-1): DTGVSQNPRHKITKRGQNVTFRCDPISEHNRLYWYRQTLGQGPEFLTYFQNEAQLEKSRLLSDRFSAERPKGSFSTLEIQRTEQGDSAMYLCASTQPGAGGPVNEQFFGPGTRLTVL.

The V and J genes are TRBV7-9 and TRBJ2-5; 8 nucleotides agree with TRBD1. The germline V gene encodes CDR1 SEHNR and CDR2 FQNEAQ (reference sequence). The CDR3 length is 16 residues. With 6 bases clipped from V and 5 bases from J, the junction kept 14 bases outside the gene matches. The CDR3 here is CASSKTGGKGWETQYF. The CDR3 DNA follows: TGTGCCAGCAGTAAAACAGGGGGAAAAGGGTGGGAGACCCAGTACTTC.

The chain couples TRBV30 to TRBJ2-3, with 9 bases identical to TRBD2. CDR3 length: 18 amino acids. V lost 0 bases, J lost 0 bases, and 10 bases stayed unmatched. Per the germline V gene, CDR1 is GTSNPN and CDR2 is SVGIG (reference sequence). The CDR3 sequence: CAWSVPWASGKSTDTQYF. The CDR3 nucleotides are TGTGCCTGGAGTGTACCCTGGGCTAGCGGGAAAAGCACAGATACGCAGTATTTT.